This note documents a single T cell receptor (beta chain) sequence. Its antigen is not known. V trimming: 0 bases; J trimming: 4 bases; junction bases outside the gene matches: 11. The CDR3 extends over 19 amino acids. Germline CDR1 reads SGDLS; CDR2 reads YYNGEE. Second-dose schedules of about 4 or about 12 weeks were combined. These data are taken from a study of T cell responses to AZD1222 COVID-19 vaccine. Assay: immunoSEQ multiplex PCR; the TCRdb copy retains only in-frame clones and omits some. The table includes roughly 100,000 clones, about nine tenths detected once. Broader study findings: The study found vaccine-associated CD4 TCRs spanning spike, dominant at 160-218 and 743-854. Baseline seropositivity occurred in only a handful of AZD1222 recipients. Recipients of two AZD1222 doses showed rising Spike-specific TCR breadth and depth.

The sample in question was peripheral blood, obtained 28 days after the second AZD1222 dose. The source is an adult who received the AZD1222 COVID-19 vaccine. The rearrangement joins TRBV9 to TRBJ2-1, with 12 positions matching TRBD2. This CDR3 is CASSVGPSGGAGFYNEQFF. CDR3 bases: TGTGCCAGCAGCGTAGGCCCTAGCGGGGGGGCCGGTTTTTACAATGAGCAGTTCTTC.